These 7 T cell receptor beta chains were all obtained from the same sample, sequenced in a study of cytomegalovirus exposure and HLA in healthy donors. 13 Jbeta primers and 60 Vbeta primers were used for the PCR. Produced via immunoSEQ multiplex PCR; TCRdb's table is partial and in-frame only. The sample holds around 140,000 clones, approximately 80% seen once. Sequencing used PBMCs. The receptors here all came from a man between 45 and 60 years old in good health and CMV-seronegative.

CDR3 DNA sequence: TGTGCCAGCAGCGCAGCTGGGCACCCGGGACTTACGGGCTACGAGCAGTACTTC. Its translation: CASSAAGHPGLTGYEQYF. V gene TRBV7-9 combines with J gene TRBJ2-7; possible D gene TRBD2, 6 bases. The V gene lost 5 bases and the J gene lost 3 bases, with 26 bases spanning the gap. This CDR3 has 18 amino acids. Germline V gene lookup returns CDR1 SEHNR and CDR2 FQNEAQ (reference sequence).

The chain uses TRBV5-4 and TRBJ2-4; 7 bases are a match to TRBD2. J gave up 8 bases and V 0 bases, and 5 bases lay outside the gene matches. This CDR3 region has 14 residues. Germline CDR1 reads SGHNT; CDR2 reads YYREEE (reference sequence). The CDR3 loop reads CASSLGIGGDIQYF. CDR3 nucleotide sequence: TGTGCCAGCAGCTTGGGAATTGGGGGGGACATTCAGTACTTC.

This rearrangement joins TRBV27 to TRBJ2-1; TRBD1 aligns across 7 bases. Trimming removed 7 bases from V and 9 bases from J; junction bases left unmatched: 12. The germline gives CDR1 MNHEY, CDR2 SMNVEV (reference sequence). This CDR3 is 14 amino acids long. The CDR3 loop reads CASTASTGWGEQFF. CDR3 coding DNA: TGTGCCAGCACCGCCTCGACAGGGTGGGGTGAGCAGTTCTTC.

The chain couples TRBV29-1 to TRBJ1-1; possibly TRBD1 for D (5 bases). Trimming left V 5 bases short and J 2 bases short, with 12 bases between. Germline V gene lookup returns CDR1 SQVTM and CDR2 ANQGSEA. CDR3 length equals 13 residues. CDR3: CSVLRTRNTEAFF. The CDR3 region has the DNA TGCAGCGTTCTGCGGACAAGAAACACTGAAGCTTTCTTT.

The chain employs TRBV18 and TRBJ2-1, with TRBD2 matching over 7 bases. CDR3 size: 14 residues. V trimming: 4 bases; J trimming: 8 bases; junction bases outside the gene matches: 8. Looked up from germline, CDR1 is KGHSH and CDR2 is LQKENI. Here the CDR3 reads CASSRFAGADEQFF. CDR3 sequence (DNA): TGTGCCAGCTCACGGTTCGCGGGAGCGGATGAGCAGTTCTTC. The full variable domain, in which reference TRBV18 and TRBJ2-1 provide the parts outside the CDR3, is NAGVMQNPRHLVRRRGQEARLRCSPMKGHSHVYWYRQLPEEGLKFMVYLQKENIIDESGMPKERFSAEFPKEGPSILRIQQVVRGDSAAYFCASSRFAGADEQFFGPGTRLTVL.

V gene TRBV7-9 combines with J gene TRBJ1-4; 9 bases are shared with TRBD1. The germline gives CDR1 SEHNR, CDR2 FQNEAQ (reference sequence). The CDR3 totals 14 residues. J lost 5 bases, V lost 6 bases, and 4 bases had no gene match. CDR3 residues: CASRRTGENEKLFF. Written as DNA, the CDR3 is TGTGCCAGCAGGCGGACAGGGGAGAATGAAAAACTGTTTTTT.

The rearrangement links TRBV10-1 to TRBJ2-5; 8 nucleotides match TRBD1. The germline CDR1 and CDR2 sequences are WNHNN and SYGVQD (reference sequence). The CDR3 consists of 15 residues. With 3 bases clipped from V and 5 bases from J, the junction kept 8 bases outside the gene matches. CDR3 sequence (DNA): TGCGCCAGCAGTGAAGGACAGGGTGGCTTGGAGACCCAGTACTTC. It translates to CASSEGQGGLETQYF.